This record covers a single T cell receptor beta chain. Antigen: not known. Clones were read by immunoSEQ multiplex PCR, and TCRdb kept only the in-frame ones, dropping some. Among about 59,000 clones, almost 95% were seen once, and the ten largest hold more than 0.3%. These data belong to a study of graft-versus-host responses after intestinal transplantation. Study details: Multivisceral, liver-intestinal, or isolated intestinal transplants were received by the recipients. Recipients uniformly received anti-thymocyte globulin induction, followed by tacrolimus and steroids for approximately 3 years.

CDR1 is LNHDA, CDR2 SQIVND, per germline (reference sequence). V was shortened by 5 bases and J by 5 bases, with 15 bases between the two germline ends. The CDR3 is 14 residues long. Study outcomes and limitations: Across patients carrying graft-donor T cell macrochimerism, allografts held high graft-versus-host to host-versus-graft clonal ratios. Early post-transplant HvG declines tracked with peak circulating GvH clone levels.

The J gene is TRBJ1-2, the V gene TRBV19; perhaps TRBD1 as D (6 bases). The TCR originated in a human donor who was the organ donor for an intestinal transplant. The sequencing used unstimulated CD4+ T cells sorted from spleen or lymph node cells, collected before transplant. The CDR3 is CASSSKGDRYGYTF. In DNA, the CDR3 is TGTGCCAGTAGTTCAAAGGGGGATCGATATGGCTACACCTTC. Combining the CDR3 with reference TRBV19 and TRBJ1-2 gives the whole variable domain DGGITQSPKYLFRKEGQNVTLSCEQNLNHDAMYWYRQDPGQGLRLIYYSQIVNDFQKGDIAEGYSVSREKKESFPLTVTSAQKNPTAFYLCASSSKGDRYGYTFGSGTRLTVV.